This T cell receptor beta chain was captured by sequencing in a study of T cell repertoires in cytomegalovirus infection (dated by TCRdb to the late 2010s). Study-level background: The HLA type of each donor mattered for the analysis, because public TCR beta signatures pointed to carriage of CMV infection along with the matching HLA type.

Taken from cysteine to phenylalanine, the CDR3 has 15 residues. Only CDR3 DNA remains: 45 bases, in frame from the first base. For CDR1 and CDR2, the germline V gene (reference sequence) lists LNHDA and SQIVND. The V end loses 3 bases and the J end loses 0 bases, and a stretch of 11 bases separates them. Reads for this sample came from an Illumina HiSeq 1500. Starting from the raw public reads, TCRdb applied fastp trimming at Q25, assembled clones with MiXCR and retained in-frame beta chains. Rows merge per CDR3 protein into single entries with the most common DNA and genes. This sample gives fewer than 300,000 distinct CDR3 sequences in total; about 25% of them show up just once. 14% of the sample goes to the ten largest clones. This clonotype has only one observation. Its cognate antigen has yet to be identified. No qualities accompany the bases; no much larger clone lies one base away. Support from one read is weak.

The paper's findings and limits, for the study overall: The ex vivo response was dominated by HLA-C-restricted CMV-specific TCR beta clonotypes, which also provided the single most frequent clonotype in two of eight donors. Cumulative frequency of public TCR beta family members discriminated carriers of CMV infection plus the relevant HLA type in this cohort and an independent 352-donor cohort.

The sequencing sample was made of PBMCs. The rearranged segments are TRBV19 and TRBJ1-1; the D gene is possibly TRBD1, with 6 bases matching. This receptor was taken from a human donor in good health (CMV status not recorded). Some clones in this sample may be carry-over from other donors' samples. The DNA sequence is as follows: TGTGCCAGTAGTATGCCCGGGACATTGAACACTGAAGCTTTCTTT. Translated, it reads CASSMPGTLNTEAFF.